Presented here are 21 T cell receptor beta chains from one specimen sequenced in a study of T cell repertoires in cytomegalovirus infection. TCRdb redid the calling of the reads with MiXCR, one entry per CDR3 protein. The sample carries hundreds of thousands of distinct CDR3 sequences, 35% recorded once. The sample comprised PBMCs. The receptors were gathered from a human donor in good health (CMV status not recorded). Some clones in this sample may be carry-over from other donors' samples.

The chain couples TRBV12-3 or TRBV12-4 to TRBJ2-7; maybe TRBD2 (6 bases). V was cut by 0 bases and J by 2 bases, with 11 bases left in between. The CDR3 sequence is 15 residues long. The CDR3 sequence is CASSLAGDSAYEQYF. CDR3 nucleotide sequence: TGTGCCAGCAGTTTAGCGGGGGACTCCGCCTACGAGCAGTACTTC.

This clonotype was seen only a few times. The gene calls are TRBV12-3 or TRBV12-4 and TRBJ2-2; TRBD1 matches at 7 bases. Germline trimming cut 4 bases from V and 3 bases from J; bases unmatched to any gene: 8. The CDR3 spans 16 residues. As DNA, the CDR3 is TGTGCCAGCAGTTCCATAGGGGGCAGATACACCGGGGAGCTGTTTTTT. It encodes CASSSIGGRYTGELFF.

Points on this clonotype: Just one base apart from a much larger clone, this may be a read error. Since no conserved phenylalanine or tryptophan closes the CDR3, a read error is the likely cause. J is TRBJ1-3 and V is TRBV7-9, with D possibly matching TRBD1 (5 bases). CDR3 length equals 15 residues. Germline assignment: CDR1 SEHNR and CDR2 FQNEAQ (reference sequence). The germline V and J ends were trimmed by 1 base and 0 bases, with 7 bases remaining between them. As DNA, the CDR3 is TGTGCCAGCAGCTTAGGACAGTCCTCTGGAAACACCATATATTTG. This sequence encodes CASSLGQSSGNTIYL.

The genes are TRBV28 and TRBJ2-1; 14 nucleotides match TRBD2. This CDR3 comprises 18 residues. Germline assignment: CDR1 MDHEN and CDR2 SYDVKM. V was clipped by 1 base and J by 12 bases; unmatched bases: 14. CDR3 sequence reads: CASSLLLLTSGGAYGQFF. In DNA form, the CDR3 reads TGTGCCAGCAGTTTATTGCTCCTGACTAGCGGGGGGGCCTATGGGCAGTTCTTC.

Remarks on this clonotype: This may be a read error: a much more frequent sequence differs by one nucleotide. This chain connects TRBV7-2 to TRBJ2-7; 7 bases are a match to TRBD2. From germline, CDR1 is SGHTA and CDR2 FQGNSA. Trimming at V came to 7 bases and at J to 3 bases, leaving 9 bases not matched to a gene. CDR3 length equals 14 residues. CDR3 protein: CASISPGLHYEQYF. The DNA for the CDR3 is TGTGCCAGCATCTCACCGGGACTACACTACGAGCAGTACTTC.

The CDR3 spells CASSYQAYGYTF. CDR3 coding DNA: TGTGCCAGCAGTTACCAAGCCTATGGCTACACCTTC. The chain joins TRBV12-3 or TRBV12-4 to TRBJ1-2; the D is unclear. This CDR3 comprises 12 residues. The V and J ends lost 4 bases and 4 bases respectively, with 7 bases between them.

This clonotype has a handful of counts. This chain uses TRBV2 with TRBJ2-1; D perhaps matches TRBD2 (5 bases). V lost 7 bases to trimming and J lost 7 bases, with 14 bases between them. Germline CDR1 SNHLY, CDR2 FYNNEI. The CDR3 consists of 13 residues. The CDR3 spells CASTPEGTNEQFF. DNA of the CDR3: TGTGCCAGCACCCCTGAGGGCACGAATGAGCAGTTCTTC. Based on the CDR3 plus reference TRBV2 and TRBJ2-1, the full variable domain is EPEVTQTPSHQVTQMGQEVILRCVPISNHLYFYWYRQILGQKVEFLVSFYNNEISEKSEIFDDQFSVERPDGSNFTLKIRSTKLEDSAMYFCASTPEGTNEQFFGPGTRLTVL.

This clonotype has more than one count but fewer than ten. The chain recombines TRBV3-1 with TRBJ2-1, with 9 bases identical to TRBD2. Germline assignment: CDR1 LGHDT and CDR2 YNNKEL (reference sequence). Trimming took 1 base from V and 7 from J; bases not matched to a gene: 8. This CDR3 has 16 residues. The CDR3 sequence is CASSQGDSGGWNEQFF. CDR3 coding DNA: TGTGCCAGCAGCCAAGGTGATAGCGGGGGATGGAATGAGCAGTTCTTC.

This chain connects TRBV4-1 to TRBJ1-2; perhaps TRBD1 as D (6 bases). This CDR3 is built from 14 residues. With 5 bases removed from V and 7 bases from J, the gap between germline ends came to 17 bases. Germline values: CDR1 MGHRA, CDR2 YSYEKL. The DNA of the CDR3 is TGCGCCAGCAGCTTCCCCGGGGGCCGGATTGGCTACACCTTC. This translates into CASSFPGGRIGYTF.

This clonotype showed up just a few times. The chain uses TRBV20-1 and TRBJ2-1, with 7 bases fitting TRBD1. V was clipped by 3 bases and J by 8 bases; unmatched bases: 7. This CDR3 spans 13 amino acids. CDR1 and CDR2 from the germline V gene are DFQATT and SNEGSKA (reference sequence). The CDR3 region is CSASEGQKDEQFF. CDR3 sequence (DNA): TGCAGTGCTAGTGAGGGACAGAAGGATGAGCAGTTCTTC.

In DNA form, the CDR3 reads TGTGCCAGCAGTCCGGGAGTGGCCGAGCAGTACTTC. Amino acids: CASSPGVAEQYF. The chain joins TRBV28 to TRBJ2-7; maybe TRBD2 (6 bases). The germline CDR1 and CDR2 sequences are MDHEN and SYDVKM. This CDR3 region has 12 residues. Deletions cut 5 bases from V and 6 bases from J, with 11 bases between.

V gene TRBV4-1 combines with J gene TRBJ2-5; maybe TRBD1 (6 bases). V lost 2 bases to trimming and J lost 1 base, with 11 bases between them. This CDR3 region has 15 residues. From germline, CDR1 is MGHRA and CDR2 YSYEKL. CDR3 DNA sequence: TGCGCCAGCAGCCAATTAGGGGGATTCCAAGAGACCCAGTACTTC. Translated: CASSQLGGFQETQYF.

V and J are TRBV15 and TRBJ2-7; D may be TRBD1 (8 bases). In germline, CDR1 is LNHNV, CDR2 YYDKDF (reference sequence). The CDR3 consists of 16 residues. Trimming pared 4 bases from V and 2 bases from J, leaving 18 bases between. This CDR3 reads CATSKVTTGGAYEQYF. CDR3 DNA: TGTGCCACCAGCAAAGTAACAACAGGGGGGGCCTACGAGCAGTACTTC.

This clonotype was observed a few times. This sequence joins TRBV11-2 and TRBJ1-2, with D possibly TRBD1 on 6 matching bases. V lost 5 bases, J lost 4 bases, and 14 bases lay in between. Germline V CDR1 and CDR2: SGHAT, FQNNGV. The CDR3 is 14 residues long. The CDR3 reads CASSLVTGLYGYTF. For the CDR3, the DNA is TGTGCCAGCAGCCTCGTGACAGGACTCTATGGCTACACCTTC.

This clonotype was seen ten or more times. This sequence joins TRBV7-2 and TRBJ1-1, with TRBD1 as a possible D gene (5 bases). Germline values: CDR1 SGHTA, CDR2 FQGNSA. The V end was cut by 2 bases, the J end by 0 bases, with 10 bases between. The CDR3 has 15 residues. The CDR3 DNA reads TGTGCCAGCAGCTTAAGGGACGGGATGAACACTGAAGCTTTCTTT. It specifies CASSLRDGMNTEAFF. The full variable domain, its missing parts supplied by reference TRBV7-2 and TRBJ1-1, is GAGVSQSPSNKVTEKGKDVELRCDPISGHTALYWYRQSLGQGLEFLIYFQGNSAPDKSGLPSDRFSAERTGGSVSTLTIQRTQQEDSAVYLCASSLRDGMNTEAFFGQGTRLTVV.

V gene TRBV4-1 combines with J gene TRBJ1-1; D not certain. The CDR3 totals 15 residues. V was cut by 0 bases and J by 1 base, with 9 bases left in between. In germline, CDR1 is MGHRA, CDR2 YSYEKL. This chain's CDR3 is CASSQERKGNTEAFF. CDR3 bases: TGCGCCAGCAGCCAAGAACGGAAGGGGAACACTGAAGCTTTCTTT.

A few counts support this clonotype. J is TRBJ1-2 and V is TRBV7-8; no reliable D call. This CDR3 comprises 12 residues. The germline gives CDR1 SGHVS, CDR2 FQNEAQ. Trimming stripped 3 bases from V and 8 bases from J, with 10 bases between. The CDR3 sequence is CASSLGLRGYTF. CDR3 bases: TGTGCCAGCAGCTTGGGTCTACGGGGCTACACCTTC.

The V call is TRBV19, the J call TRBJ1-1; no reliable D call. Germline V gives CDR1 LNHDA, CDR2 SQIVND (reference sequence). Trimming removed 4 bases from V and 8 bases from J, with 14 bases in between. The CDR3 covers 13 residues. This CDR3 is CASSTGPRLEAFF. The CDR3 DNA reads as TGTGCCAGTAGTACCGGGCCCAGGCTGGAAGCTTTCTTT.

This clonotype has just a few counts. The chain joins TRBV6-1 to TRBJ2-7; D unresolved. The CDR3 loop spans 11 amino acids. Germline values: CDR1 MNHNS, CDR2 SASEGT. V gave up 6 bases and J gave up 3 bases, with 6 bases separating them. The CDR3 region has the DNA TGTGCCAGCAGAGGGTTCTACGAGCAGTACTTC. This gives the protein CASRGFYEQYF.

The CDR3 reads CASSSLDSAYNEQFF. CDR3 nucleotide sequence: TGTGCCAGCAGCTCGCTGGACTCGGCCTACAATGAGCAGTTCTTC. The chain uses TRBV6-4 and TRBJ2-1; D might be TRBD2 (5 bases). Looked up from germline, CDR1 is MRHNA and CDR2 is SNTAGT. There are 15 residues in the CDR3. Trimming took 6 bases from V and 2 from J, leaving 14 bases between them.

Only a few counts were recorded for this clonotype. The rearrangement uses TRBV11-2 and TRBJ2-5, with D unclear. Trimming removed 1 base at V and 2 bases at J, with 11 bases between. The CDR3 has 15 residues. Germline V gene sequence: CDR1 SGHAT, CDR2 FQNNGV. CDR3 in amino acids: CASSLGAQRQETQYF. The CDR3 DNA reads as TGTGCCAGCAGCTTAGGGGCCCAGCGTCAAGAGACCCAGTACTTC.